These 13 T cell receptor beta chains originate from one sample sequenced in a study of CD8+ T cells in alopecia areata. RNA extraction and reverse transcription yielded cDNA as sequencing template. The protocol was immunoSEQ multiplex PCR, while the TCRdb copy is restricted to in-frame clones and leaves out a portion. This table holds about 14,000 clones, roughly 58% found once. Sorting of CD4+ cells into CD25+CD127- cells (for four to six patients) was performed. Sample: CD4+ Tregs sorted from blood. The receptors were gathered from a human donor with alopecia areata.

The gene calls are TRBV20-1 and TRBJ1-5; possibly TRBD1 for D (5 bases). The germline V gene has CDR1 DFQATT and CDR2 SNEGSKA (reference sequence). This CDR3 has 11 residues. Trimming took 3 bases from V and 10 from J, leaving 10 bases between them. CDR3 coding DNA: TGCAGTGCTAGTGGGACCCAACCCCAGCATTTT. As protein: CSASGTQPQHF.

In this sample, this clone turned up a few times. The V and J genes are TRBV7-8 and TRBJ2-1, with 9 bases fitting TRBD2. V was clipped by 0 bases and J by 2 bases; unmatched bases: 11. This CDR3 spans 19 amino acids. The germline V gene encodes CDR1 SGHVS and CDR2 FQNEAQ. CDR3 nucleotides: TGTGCCAGCAGCTTAGCGAATATGGGACTAGCCCAAGCCTACAATGAGCAGTTCTTC. It specifies CASSLANMGLAQAYNEQFF. The full variable domain, its missing parts supplied by reference TRBV7-8 and TRBJ2-1, is GAGVSQSPRYKVAKRGQDVALRCDPISGHVSLFWYQQALGQGPEFLTYFQNEAQLDKSGLPSDRFFAERPEGSVSTLKIQRTQQEDSAVYLCASSLANMGLAQAYNEQFFGPGTRLTVL.

This clone has a handful of counts. The chain carries TRBV5-4 and TRBJ2-3; maybe TRBD1 (5 bases). V was pared by 4 bases and J by 4 bases, with 19 bases between. Looked up from germline, CDR1 is SGHNT and CDR2 is YYREEE (reference sequence). The CDR3 length is 16 residues. The CDR3 coding sequence is TGTGCCAGCAGCCGTCCGGCAGGGCCCTCCCCAGATACGCAGTATTTT. It codes for CASSRPAGPSPDTQYF.

This clone was seen only a few times. The V and J genes are TRBV4-1 and TRBJ2-7; 8 nucleotides agree with TRBD2. The V and J ends lost 0 bases and 4 bases, in that order; junction bases with no gene match: 11. Germline V gene data show CDR1 as MGHRA and CDR2 as YSYEKL. The CDR3 consists of 17 residues. The CDR3 nucleotides read TGCGCCAGCAGCCAAGATCACGGACTAGCCCAAAGGTACGAGCAGTACTTC. Its translation: CASSQDHGLAQRYEQYF.

V and J are TRBV6-5 and TRBJ2-1; 8 bases map to TRBD1. This CDR3 comprises 15 residues. Trimming cost V 2 bases and J 8 bases; bases outside gene matches: 8. From germline, CDR1 is MNHEY and CDR2 SVGAGI. The CDR3 protein is CASSYRDRIGYEQFF. In DNA, the CDR3 is TGTGCCAGCAGTTACCGGGACAGGATCGGGTATGAGCAGTTCTTC.

This sequence joins TRBV6-5 and TRBJ2-5, with a tentative D call TRBD2 (6 bases). The J call may be mistaken, given a closer DNA end match to TRBJ2-7. The CDR3 extends over 13 amino acids. Germline V CDR1 and CDR2: MNHEY, SVGAGI. In DNA, the CDR3 is TGTGCCAGCACCCCGGGAGTTTTCTACGAGCAGTACTTC. As protein: CASTPGVFYEQYF.

This chain uses TRBV5-6 with TRBJ1-3; maybe TRBD1 (5 bases). Trimming took 0 bases from V and 3 from J, leaving 7 bases between them. Germline CDR1 and CDR2: SGHDT and YYEEEE. The CDR3 has 14 residues. The CDR3 nucleotides read TGTGCCAGCAGCTTGGCAGGGCTTGGAAACACCATATATTTT. This encodes CASSLAGLGNTIYF.

The genes are TRBV9 and TRBJ1-2; D gene unclear. The CDR3 covers 12 residues. V shed 2 bases and J shed 13 bases, with 15 bases lying between them. CDR1 SGDLS and CDR2 YYNGEE come from the germline V gene. The CDR3 DNA reads as TGTGCCAGCAGCGTCCGGAATCACGGCCTCACCTTC. Translation gives CASSVRNHGLTF. The whole variable domain, remainder taken from reference TRBV9 and TRBJ1-2, is DSGVTQTPKHLITATGQRVTLRCSPRSGDLSVYWYQQSLDQGLQFLIQYYNGEERAKGNILERFSAQQFPDLHSELNLSSLELGDSALYFCASSVRNHGLTFGSGTRLTVV.

This clone has more than one count but fewer than ten. This chain connects TRBV5-6 to TRBJ2-7; D possibly corresponds to TRBD1 (5 bases). Germline CDR1 reads SGHDT; CDR2 reads YYEEEE. The V and J ends lost 3 bases and 7 bases respectively, with 17 bases between them. The CDR3 loop spans 14 amino acids. The CDR3 DNA is TGTGCCAGCAGCTACCGGAAAGGGGTTCGGGAGCAGTACTTC. Protein sequence: CASSYRKGVREQYF.

The genes are TRBV19 and TRBJ2-6, with TRBD1 identical over 9 bases. V lost 4 bases, J lost 1 base, and 5 bases stayed unmatched. The CDR3 has 17 amino acids. CDR1 and CDR2 from the germline V gene are LNHDA and SQIVND (reference sequence). The CDR3: CASSSPGQGSGANVLTF. Here the CDR3 DNA reads TGTGCCAGTAGTAGCCCGGGACAGGGTTCTGGGGCCAACGTCCTGACTTTC.

The rearrangement uses TRBV13 and TRBJ2-5; the D call may be TRBD1 or TRBD2 (5 bases each). The DNA end is a closer match to TRBJ2-7, so the J assignment may be wrong. The germline V gene has CDR1 PRHDT and CDR2 FYEKMQ (reference sequence). The CDR3 contains 15 residues. The CDR3 region is CASSYQGVGRYEQYF. The CDR3 DNA reads as TGTGCCAGCAGTTACCAGGGAGTTGGCCGCTACGAGCAGTACTTC.

V usage is TRBV4-1 and J usage is TRBJ2-7; D remains ambiguous. Trimming cost V 0 bases and J 2 bases, with 11 bases left between them. CDR1 and CDR2 (germline): MGHRA, YSYEKL. The CDR3 contains 15 residues. The CDR3 region is CASSQDRTPAYEQYF. CDR3 nucleotide sequence: TGCGCCAGCAGCCAAGATAGGACGCCGGCCTACGAGCAGTACTTC.

This clone was observed a few times. The genes are TRBV27 and TRBJ1-1; D is uncertain. The V gene's germline CDR1 is MNHEY and CDR2 SMNVEV (reference sequence). The ends were cut back, 6 bases at V and 4 bases at J, with 12 bases in the middle. This CDR3 comprises 13 residues. The CDR3 loop reads CASRGSVVTEAFF. Written as DNA, the CDR3 is TGTGCCAGCAGGGGGTCCGTGGTCACTGAAGCTTTCTTT.